The 25 T cell receptor beta chains given below trace back to one sample, sequenced in a study of blood T cell repertoires in COVID-19. Only in-frame clones appear in the TCRdb table, and some are missing; sequencing was by immunoSEQ multiplex PCR. In the table there are 370,000 or so clones, about four fifths of which are singletons. Sequencing used peripheral blood. The receptors derive from a human donor with acute or convalescent COVID-19. The donor label of this sample is uncertain.

The J gene is TRBJ2-5, the V gene TRBV29-1; possible D gene TRBD1, 5 bases. Per the germline V gene, CDR1 is SQVTM and CDR2 is ANQGSEA. The length of the CDR3 is 13 residues. V was pared by 7 bases and J by 5 bases, with 17 bases between. The CDR3 region is CSARQRASETQYF. DNA for the CDR3: TGCAGCGCCCGACAGAGAGCCTCGGAGACCCAGTACTTC.

This rearrangement joins TRBV7-9 to TRBJ2-1, with TRBD2 matching over 8 bases. J gave up 6 bases and V 1 base, and 8 bases lay outside the gene matches. Germline V gene data show CDR1 as SEHNR and CDR2 as FQNEAQ (reference sequence). There are 16 residues in the CDR3. CDR3 sequence reads: CASSLEWRGALNEQFF. CDR3 in DNA: TGTGCCAGCAGCTTAGAGTGGCGGGGGGCACTCAATGAGCAGTTCTTC.

The chain recombines TRBV3-1 (or the pseudogene TRBV3-2) with TRBJ1-5; possibly TRBD1 for D (6 bases). V gave up 4 bases and J gave up 6 bases, with 13 bases separating them. In germline, CDR1 is LGHDT, CDR2 YNNKEL (reference sequence). This CDR3 contains 14 residues. CDR3 loop: CASSLTGTGQPQHF. The DNA of the CDR3 is TGTGCCAGCAGCCTCACAGGGACGGGTCAGCCCCAGCATTTT.

The genes are TRBV20-1 and TRBJ1-2, with no clear D. Trimming removed 6 bases at V and 3 bases at J, with 5 bases between. Looked up from germline, CDR1 is DFQATT and CDR2 is SNEGSKA (reference sequence). This CDR3 spans 10 amino acids. The CDR3, as DNA: TGCAGTGCGGCGGACTATGGCTACACCTTC. Amino acids: CSAADYGYTF.

V gene TRBV11-2 combines with J gene TRBJ2-6, with TRBD1 identical over 9 bases. V lost 2 bases and J lost 0; bases outside the gene matches: 5. CDR1 is SGHAT, CDR2 FQNNGV, per germline. The CDR3 is 18 amino acids. This chain's CDR3 is CASSLRRDRVSGANVLTF. As DNA, the CDR3 is TGTGCCAGCAGCTTACGACGGGACAGGGTCTCTGGGGCCAACGTCCTGACTTTC.

The V call is TRBV16, the J call TRBJ1-2; D might be TRBD1 (5 bases). Trimming took off 5 bases at V and 4 bases at J, with 14 bases between the two ends. CDR1 and CDR2 from the germline V gene are KGHSY and FQNENV. This CDR3 is built from 14 residues. In DNA form, the CDR3 reads TGTGCCAGCAGCAGTCGACAGCTAGGCTATGGCTACACCTTC. This encodes CASSSRQLGYGYTF.

This clone was detected only a few times. This rearrangement joins TRBV7-9 to TRBJ2-7; TRBD2 is a possible D gene (6 bases). Germline loops: CDR1 SEHNR, CDR2 FQNEAQ (reference sequence). Trimming pared 1 base from V and 1 base from J, leaving 11 bases between. The CDR3 extends over 15 amino acids. CDR3 protein: CASSLGNSGSYEQYF. The CDR3 DNA reads as TGTGCCAGCAGCTTAGGAAATAGCGGATCCTACGAGCAGTACTTC.

The chain couples TRBV5-4 to TRBJ2-7; D is unclear. V lost 0 bases, J lost 3 bases, and 10 bases lay in between. Germline lookup yields CDR1 SGHNT and CDR2 YYREEE (reference sequence). The CDR3 has 14 amino acids. In DNA, the CDR3 is TGTGCCAGCAGCTTGGGGCAAGAAGTCTACGAGCAGTACTTC. Translated: CASSLGQEVYEQYF.

As concerns this clone: The sample contains more than one DNA sequence encoding this CDR3. The rearrangement links TRBV7-9 to TRBJ1-5; D is possibly TRBD1 (6 bases). Germline V lookup: CDR1 SEHNR, CDR2 FQNEAQ (reference sequence). This CDR3 has 14 residues. Trimming removed 6 bases at V and 0 bases at J, with 9 bases between. The CDR3 loop is CASSGQNSNQPQHF. The CDR3 DNA sequence: TGTGCCAGCAGTGGACAGAATAGCAATCAGCCCCAGCATTTT. Full variable domain (rest looked up from reference TRBV7-9 and TRBJ1-5): DTGVSQNPRHKITKRGQNVTFRCDPISEHNRLYWYRQTLGQGPEFLTYFQNEAQLEKSRLLSDRFSAERPKGSFSTLEIQRTEQGDSAMYLCASSGQNSNQPQHFGDGTRLSIL.

This chain connects TRBV29-1 to TRBJ2-7, with TRBD1 identical over 11 bases. V was clipped by 7 bases and J by 4 bases; unmatched bases: 9. This CDR3 has 14 amino acids. Germline values: CDR1 SQVTM, CDR2 ANQGSEA. The CDR3 sequence: CSAKRGQGGYEQYF. DNA for the CDR3: TGCAGCGCCAAAAGGGGACAGGGGGGTTACGAGCAGTACTTC.

CDR3 residues: CASRPQGLANSPLHF. DNA for the CDR3: TGTGCCAGCAGACCCCAGGGGTTGGCGAATTCACCCCTCCACTTT. The chain carries TRBV25-1 and TRBJ1-6; weak D call: TRBD1 (6 bases). CDR1 MGHDK and CDR2 SYGVNS come from the germline V gene. The ends were cut back, 6 bases at V and 7 bases at J, with 16 bases in the middle. This CDR3 spans 15 amino acids.

The rearrangement joins TRBV12-1 to TRBJ1-2; the table assigns TRBD1, which was not confirmed against the DNA. TRBV12-1 is a pseudogene locus. The CDR3 consists of 14 residues. The CDR3 loop reads CASSCTGSYYGYTF. In DNA, the CDR3 is TGTGCCAGCAGCTGCACAGGGTCCTACTATGGCTACACCTTC.

The CDR3 region has the DNA TGCAGCGCCCGGACAGGGGAGGGATGGGGGAGCTCCTACGAGCAGTACTTC. It is translated as CSARTGEGWGSSYEQYF. This rearrangement joins TRBV29-1 to TRBJ2-7; 9 bases line up with TRBD1. The V gene's germline CDR1 is SQVTM and CDR2 ANQGSEA. With 7 bases clipped from V and 0 bases from J, the junction kept 16 bases outside the gene matches. This CDR3 is 17 amino acids long.

V and J are TRBV6-5 and TRBJ2-7; D gene uncertain. Trimming took 0 bases from V and 0 from J, leaving 9 bases between them. Germline V gene lookup returns CDR1 MNHEY and CDR2 SVGAGI. This CDR3 region has 15 residues. The CDR3 coding sequence is TGTGCCAGCAGTTACTCATATAGGAGCTCCTACGAGCAGTACTTC. Its protein product is CASSYSYRSSYEQYF.

The chain links TRBV19 to TRBJ1-1; 8 bases map to TRBD1. Looked up from germline, CDR1 is LNHDA and CDR2 is SQIVND (reference sequence). With 3 bases clipped from V and 5 bases from J, the junction kept 11 bases outside the gene matches. The CDR3 has 16 amino acids. The CDR3 sequence is CASSIPSRTGRTEAFF. In nucleotides, the CDR3 is TGTGCCAGTAGTATTCCCTCCCGGACAGGGAGGACTGAAGCTTTCTTT.

This sequence joins TRBV19 and TRBJ2-1; 13 bases are shared with TRBD2. CDR1 and CDR2 from the germline V gene are LNHDA and SQIVND (reference sequence). V was pared by 3 bases and J by 7 bases, with 3 bases of the junction left unmatched. The CDR3 consists of 15 residues. The CDR3 loop reads CASSIRTSGRNEQFF. CDR3 in DNA: TGTGCCAGTAGTATTAGGACTAGCGGGAGAAATGAGCAGTTCTTC.

The chain recombines TRBV5-1 with TRBJ2-2; unclear D gene. Trimming left V 4 bases short and J 0 bases short, with 13 bases between. Germline lookup yields CDR1 SGHRS and CDR2 YFSETQ. This CDR3 has 16 amino acids. The CDR3 DNA reads TGCGCCAGCAGCCTCCTTCGGTCCTCGAACACCGGGGAGCTGTTTTTT. Residues: CASSLLRSSNTGELFF.

In its sample, this clone was seen a few times. The genes are TRBV19 and TRBJ2-1; 9 positions match TRBD2. V shed 5 bases, J shed 2 bases, and the junction held 4 bases outside the gene matches. The CDR3 spans 15 residues. Germline V gene lookup returns CDR1 LNHDA and CDR2 SQIVND (reference sequence). The CDR3 loop reads CASSPRLAAYNEQFF. CDR3 sequence (DNA): TGTGCCAGTAGTCCGAGACTAGCGGCCTACAATGAGCAGTTCTTC.

This clone was seen once. This chain connects TRBV7-2 to TRBJ2-3, with unresolved D. The CDR3 contains 15 residues. Germline CDR1 SGHTA, CDR2 FQGNSA. The V and J ends lost 2 bases and 3 bases respectively, with 12 bases between them. The DNA of the CDR3 is TGTGCCAGCAGCTTAATGGTCCTACCAACAGATACGCAGTATTTT. The encoded protein is CASSLMVLPTDTQYF.

The chain combines TRBV5-4 with TRBJ2-2, with TRBD1 matching 9 bases. Trimming took 7 bases from V and 3 from J; bases not matched to a gene: 10. CDR3 length: 16 amino acids. The germline gives CDR1 SGHNT, CDR2 YYREEE (reference sequence). The CDR3 loop reads CASGLRQGVDTGELFF. The CDR3 region has the DNA TGTGCCAGCGGCCTTCGACAGGGGGTCGACACCGGGGAGCTGTTTTTT.

This chain links TRBV19 with TRBJ1-2; 8 bases line up with TRBD1. Germline V gene data show CDR1 as LNHDA and CDR2 as SQIVND (reference sequence). The CDR3 length is 15 residues. Losses at the gene ends were 7 bases for V and 3 bases for J; bases not matched to a gene: 10. The CDR3: CASTTPGQEYYGYTF. The CDR3 coding sequence is TGTGCCAGTACCACTCCGGGACAGGAATACTATGGCTACACCTTC.

This clone appeared a single time. The gene calls are TRBV9 and TRBJ2-5; 11 nucleotides line up with TRBD2. In germline, CDR1 is SGDLS, CDR2 YYNGEE. V lost 4 bases to trimming and J lost 2 bases; unmatched junction nucleotides: 10. The CDR3 has 17 amino acids. CDR3 bases: TGTGCCAGCAGCCCGGGGACTAGCGGCCGAAATCAAGAGACCCAGTACTTC. Translation gives CASSPGTSGRNQETQYF. Full variable domain (outside the CDR3, taken from reference TRBV9 and TRBJ2-5): DSGVTQTPKHLITATGQRVTLRCSPRSGDLSVYWYQQSLDQGLQFLIQYYNGEERAKGNILERFSAQQFPDLHSELNLSSLELGDSALYFCASSPGTSGRNQETQYFGPGTRLLVL.

This clone came up a few times. This rearrangement joins TRBV19 to TRBJ2-7; D is unclear. CDR3 length equals 12 residues. Germline loops: CDR1 LNHDA, CDR2 SQIVND (reference sequence). V lost 4 bases and J 6 bases, leaving 10 bases between the germline ends. CDR3: CASSSRQSEQYF. In DNA form, the CDR3 reads TGTGCCAGTAGTAGCAGACAAAGCGAGCAGTACTTC.

V and J are TRBV5-5 and TRBJ1-3; 8 positions match TRBD1. The CDR3 contains 14 residues. Germline V gives CDR1 SGHKS, CDR2 YYEKEE (reference sequence). V dropped 3 bases and J dropped 5; count of bases not matched to a gene: 4. The CDR3 bases are TGTGCCAGCAGCTGGGACAGGCTCCGAAACACCATATATTTT. Translating gives CASSWDRLRNTIYF.

The chain combines TRBV12-3 or TRBV12-4 with TRBJ2-1, with D uncertain. This CDR3 region has 12 residues. Between the trimmed V and J ends, which lost 6 bases and 6 bases, there was a span of 9 bases. The CDR3 spells CASSPSLNEQFF. In DNA, the CDR3 is TGTGCCAGCAGCCCTTCCCTCAATGAGCAGTTCTTC.